What follows describes a single T cell receptor (beta chain). This record comes from a study of shared clonotypes between healthy human individuals. About the research overall: A donor's plate count was three for CD4 naive and three for CD4 memory; CD8 naive had two and CD8 memory one.

The method was immunoSEQ multiplex PCR; TCRdb's version includes in-frame clones alone and lacks a portion of them. Found here are about 1.1 million clones, around 78% of them singletons; the top ten hold under 0.6%. Germline V gene lookup returns CDR1 LGHNA and CDR2 YSLEER. The CDR3 consists of 17 residues. After removal of 1 base from V and 4 bases from J, the junction contained 8 bases not matched to a gene. The sequenced material came from memory CD4+ T cells from PBMCs. Subset reported: CD45RA-negative fraction. The TCR was taken from a man aged 18-30 years in good health. Some clones in this sample may be carry-over from other donors' samples. The gene calls are TRBV4-3 and TRBJ2-3; 10 positions agree with TRBD2. CDR3 sequence: CASSQGGSSGRADTQYF. The DNA of the CDR3 is TGCGCCAGCAGCCAAGGGGGTTCTAGCGGGAGAGCAGATACGCAGTATTTT.